These T cell receptor beta chains were read from a single sample in a study of Graves' ophthalmopathy and Graves' hyperthyroidism. A single record per CDR3 protein comes from TCRdb applying MiXCR to the multiplex PCR reads. This sample yields about 740,000 distinct CDR3 sequences, of which 35% to 50% are seen a single time; 40% to 45% belongs to the top ten. Input material: peripheral blood. Receptors were obtained from an adult man with Graves' ophthalmopathy. CDR3s include the opening cysteine and the closing phenylalanine or tryptophan. The D gene is left open where the match is weak. Size is omitted from some rows. Given values are once, few, many or a class for expanded clones.

j_gene: TRBJ2-5; v_gene: TRBV13; abundance: NA; d_gene: TRBD1; CDR3nt: TGTGCCAGCAGTTACTCGACCGGGACAGGGGGGCAAGAGACCCAGTACTTC; CDR3aa: CASSYSTGTGGQETQYF
j_gene: TRBJ2-3; v_gene: TRBV25-1; abundance: few; d_gene: TRBD2; CDR3nt: TGTGCCAGCAGTGTAACGGGGGGAGGCACAGATACGCAGTATTTT; CDR3aa: CASSVTGGGTDTQYF
j_gene: TRBJ1-5; v_gene: TRBV12-3/TRBV12-4; abundance: few; d_gene: NA; CDR3nt: TGTGCCAGTTCTAGGGCCAGCCAGCCCCAGCATTTT; CDR3aa: CASSRASQPQHF
j_gene: TRBJ1-6; v_gene: TRBV10-3; abundance: NA; d_gene: NA; CDR3nt: TGTGCCAGCGCAGACTCCTATAATTCACCCCTCCACTTT; CDR3aa: CASADSYNSPLHF
j_gene: TRBJ2-5; v_gene: TRBV20-1; abundance: NA; d_gene: TRBD2; CDR3nt: TGCAGTGCTAGGACTAATAGCGGGAGGGAGACCCAGTACTTC; CDR3aa: CSARTNSGRETQYF
j_gene: TRBJ1-2; v_gene: TRBV11-2; abundance: few; d_gene: NA; CDR3nt: TGTGCCAGCAGCGAGCAGACAGCGGGGGGCTGGGGCTACACCTTC; CDR3aa: CASSEQTAGGWGYTF
j_gene: TRBJ1-4; v_gene: TRBV7-9; abundance: NA; d_gene: TRBD1; CDR3nt: TGTGCCAGCAGCTTAGTCTCAGGGGGCTCTGAAAAACTGTTTTTT; CDR3aa: CASSLVSGGSEKLFF
j_gene: TRBJ2-7; v_gene: TRBV7-9; abundance: many; d_gene: TRBD2; CDR3nt: TGTGCCAGCAGCTTAGCACCAGGCGCAGCGGGAGGGATTAGGACCTACGAGCAGTACTTC; CDR3aa: CASSLAPGAAGGIRTYEQYF
j_gene: TRBJ1-4; v_gene: TRBV12-3/TRBV12-4; abundance: NA; d_gene: TRBD1; CDR3nt: TGTGCCAGCAGTTTGGACAGGGCCGCGGGAAAACTGTTTTTT; CDR3aa: CASSLDRAAGKLFF
j_gene: TRBJ1-5; v_gene: TRBV24-1; abundance: few; d_gene: NA; CDR3nt: TGTGCCAGCAGCCCCCATGGGCAGGAAAATCAGCCCCAGCATTTT; CDR3aa: CASSPHGQENQPQHF
j_gene: TRBJ1-4; v_gene: TRBV7-9; abundance: many; d_gene: NA; CDR3nt: TGTGCCAGCAGGAAGACAACAGGGTGGGATGAAAAACTGTTTTTT; CDR3aa: CASRKTTGWDEKLFF
j_gene: TRBJ1-5; v_gene: TRBV7-2; abundance: many; d_gene: NA; CDR3nt: TGTGCCAGCAGCTTAAGCAGGGCCTACAATCAGCCCCAGCATTTT; CDR3aa: CASSLSRAYNQPQHF
j_gene: TRBJ1-1; v_gene: TRBV29-1; abundance: NA; d_gene: NA; CDR3nt: TGCAGCTTGGAGGGCAGGGCGGCCACTGAAGCTTTCTTT; CDR3aa: CSLEGRAATEAFF
j_gene: TRBJ1-2; v_gene: TRBV28; abundance: NA; d_gene: NA; CDR3nt: TGTGCCAGCAGGGGGTATCATGGCTACACCTTC; CDR3aa: CASRGYHGYTF
j_gene: TRBJ2-5; v_gene: TRBV25-1; abundance: NA; d_gene: TRBD2; CDR3nt: TGTGCCAGCAGTCCGACTAGCGAATCATCAGAGACCCAGTACTTC; CDR3aa: CASSPTSESSETQYF
j_gene: TRBJ2-5; v_gene: TRBV7-9; abundance: NA; d_gene: NA; CDR3nt: TGTGCCAGCAGCTTAGGGGCAGGCCAAAAAGAGACCCAGTACTTC; CDR3aa: CASSLGAGQKETQYF
j_gene: TRBJ2-7; v_gene: TRBV5-6; abundance: NA; d_gene: NA; CDR3nt: TGTGCCAGCAGCTTGCCCTCCCAAGGGAACCCCTACGAGCAGTACTTC; CDR3aa: CASSLPSQGNPYEQYF
j_gene: TRBJ1-4; v_gene: TRBV7-9; abundance: few; d_gene: NA; CDR3nt: TGTGCCAGCAGCCCGGGACCGAGTAATGAAAAACTGTTTTTT; CDR3aa: CASSPGPSNEKLFF
j_gene: TRBJ2-5; v_gene: TRBV2; abundance: NA; d_gene: TRBD2; CDR3nt: TGTGCCAGCATTCGGGACGGGGGAGGGCAGCCCCAGTACTTC; CDR3aa: CASIRDGGGQPQYF
j_gene: TRBJ1-5; v_gene: TRBV2; abundance: many; d_gene: TRBD1; CDR3nt: TGTGCCAGCAGGGGAACGGACAGGGTCTCAGATAGCAATCAGCCCCAGCATTTT; CDR3aa: CASRGTDRVSDSNQPQHF
j_gene: TRBJ2-5; v_gene: TRBV11-2; abundance: NA; d_gene: TRBD2; CDR3nt: TGTGCCAGCAGCCAACGGTTCGGGACTAGCGGGAGGGCCCAAGAGACCCAGTACTTC; CDR3aa: CASSQRFGTSGRAQETQYF
j_gene: TRBJ2-7; v_gene: TRBV24-1; abundance: NA; d_gene: TRBD1; CDR3nt: TGTGCCAGCAGAGACTCCCGGGACAGCTACGAGCAGTACTTC; CDR3aa: CASRDSRDSYEQYF
j_gene: TRBJ1-1; v_gene: TRBV5-1; abundance: many; d_gene: NA; CDR3nt: TGCGCCAGCAGCTTGGAGGCAGAACGTCAAGCTTTCTTT; CDR3aa: CASSLEAERQAFF
j_gene: TRBJ2-3; v_gene: TRBV29-1; abundance: few; d_gene: NA; CDR3nt: TGCAGCGTTGTATGGGGACTCCCGGCGGATACGCAGTATTTT; CDR3aa: CSVVWGLPADTQYF
j_gene: TRBJ2-7; v_gene: TRBV2; abundance: few; d_gene: NA; CDR3nt: TGTGCCAGCAGCTTAGTTAGGGGGAGAGGCTACGAGCAGTACTTC; CDR3aa: CASSLVRGRGYEQYF
j_gene: TRBJ1-1; v_gene: TRBV6-5; abundance: few; d_gene: NA; CDR3nt: TGTGCCAGCAGCACCGTAGCTGAAGCTTTCTTT; CDR3aa: CASSTVAEAFF
j_gene: TRBJ2-7; v_gene: TRBV7-9; abundance: NA; d_gene: TRBD1; CDR3nt: TGTGCCAGCAGCAATTCGACAGGGGGGTGGAACGAGCAGTACTTC; CDR3aa: CASSNSTGGWNEQYF
j_gene: TRBJ2-5; v_gene: TRBV29-1; abundance: many; d_gene: TRBD1; CDR3nt: TGCAGCGCCGTACCAGGGACAGAAGAGACCCAGTACTTC; CDR3aa: CSAVPGTEETQYF
j_gene: TRBJ1-1; v_gene: TRBV29-1; abundance: NA; d_gene: TRBD1; CDR3nt: TGCAGCGGTGGACAGGGGATCACTGAAGCTTTCTTT; CDR3aa: CSGGQGITEAFF
j_gene: TRBJ2-6; v_gene: TRBV10-3; abundance: NA; d_gene: NA; CDR3nt: TGTGCCATCAGTGGAGGAGATTCTGGGGCCAATGTCCCGACTTTC; CDR3aa: CAISGGDSGANVPTF
j_gene: TRBJ1-5; v_gene: TRBV20-1; abundance: NA; d_gene: NA; CDR3nt: TGCAGTGGGGAGCTTAAAGAGACCCAGCATTTT; CDR3aa: CSGELKETQHF
j_gene: TRBJ2-5; v_gene: TRBV19; abundance: many; d_gene: TRBD1; CDR3nt: TGTGCCACCGCGCGGGACAGGCACCAAGAGACCCAGTACTTC; CDR3aa: CATARDRHQETQYF
j_gene: TRBJ1-4; v_gene: TRBV15; abundance: NA; d_gene: NA; CDR3nt: TGTGCCACCAGCAGTGAAGCCGCCCGCGACGGCAAACTGTTTTTT; CDR3aa: CATSSEAARDGKLFF
j_gene: TRBJ2-5; v_gene: TRBV10-3; abundance: few; d_gene: NA; CDR3nt: TGTGCCAGCAGTGGTTTGAGGGGAATGAGCGAGACCCAGTACTTC; CDR3aa: CASSGLRGMSETQYF
j_gene: TRBJ2-7; v_gene: TRBV30; abundance: once; d_gene: NA; CDR3nt: TGTGCCTGGAGTGTACTCCACAGGGAGCAGTACTTC; CDR3aa: CAWSVLHREQYF
j_gene: TRBJ1-2; v_gene: TRBV7-9; abundance: few; d_gene: NA; CDR3nt: TGTGCCAGCAGCTCACGGGGGTTGTCTAACTATGGCTACACCTTC; CDR3aa: CASSSRGLSNYGYTF
j_gene: TRBJ2-6; v_gene: TRBV6-5; abundance: few; d_gene: NA; CDR3nt: TGTGCCAGCCTGGGTCCCGGGGCCAACGTCCTGACTTTC; CDR3aa: CASLGPGANVLTF
j_gene: TRBJ2-5; v_gene: TRBV6-6; abundance: few; d_gene: TRBD2; CDR3nt: TGTGCCAGCAGTTACCGGACTAGCGGGGGCCACCAAGAGACCCAGTACTTC; CDR3aa: CASSYRTSGGHQETQYF
j_gene: TRBJ1-1; v_gene: TRBV7-2; abundance: few; d_gene: NA; CDR3nt: TGTGCCAGCAGTTACTCGAATAGGGGTGGAACTGAAGCTTTCTTT; CDR3aa: CASSYSNRGGTEAFF
j_gene: TRBJ2-5; v_gene: TRBV24-1; abundance: many; d_gene: NA; CDR3nt: TGTGCCACCAGTGGGGCAGCAGAGACCCAGTACTTC; CDR3aa: CATSGAAETQYF
j_gene: TRBJ2-6; v_gene: TRBV24-1; abundance: NA; d_gene: TRBD1; CDR3nt: TGTGCCACCAGTGATTCGATGACAGGGTTACTCTCTGGGGCCAACGTCCTGACTTTC; CDR3aa: CATSDSMTGLLSGANVLTF
j_gene: TRBJ2-7; v_gene: TRBV12-3/TRBV12-4; abundance: few; d_gene: TRBD1; CDR3nt: TGTGCCAGCAGTCCGGCACAGGGGTCAGGTCCCTACGAGCAGTACTTC; CDR3aa: CASSPAQGSGPYEQYF
j_gene: TRBJ2-2; v_gene: TRBV12-3/TRBV12-4; abundance: NA; d_gene: NA; CDR3nt: TGTGCCAGCAGTTTAGCCCTTACTTTGGGATCTCACACCGGGGAGCTGTTTTTT; CDR3aa: CASSLALTLGSHTGELFF
j_gene: TRBJ1-5; v_gene: TRBV6-6; abundance: NA; d_gene: NA; CDR3nt: TGTGCCAGCAGTTACCGCCAGCTTAGCAATCAGCCCCAGCATTTT; CDR3aa: CASSYRQLSNQPQHF
j_gene: TRBJ1-4; v_gene: TRBV7-9; abundance: many; d_gene: NA; CDR3nt: TGTGCCAGCAGCTTAGGAGGGGCAAGTGAAAAACTGTTTTTT; CDR3aa: CASSLGGASEKLFF
j_gene: TRBJ1-2; v_gene: TRBV2; abundance: NA; d_gene: TRBD1; CDR3nt: TGTGCCAGCAGCCCCGGGGCAGGGGGCGATGGCTACACCTTC; CDR3aa: CASSPGAGGDGYTF
j_gene: TRBJ1-4; v_gene: TRBV20-1; abundance: once; d_gene: NA; CDR3nt: TGCAGTGCTGGCGTATACACCAGCGCAACTAATGAAAAACTGTTTTTT; CDR3aa: CSAGVYTSATNEKLFF
j_gene: TRBJ1-5; v_gene: TRBV6-5; abundance: many; d_gene: NA; CDR3nt: TGTGCCAGCAGAGTCAGGGAAGATCAGCCCCAGCATTTT; CDR3aa: CASRVREDQPQHF